This entry lists 20 T cell receptor beta chains sequenced from one sample in a study of CD8 T cells in ankylosing spondylitis. TCRdb re-called the 5' RACE reads through MiXCR, storing one row per CDR3 protein. The table records 50,000 to 70,000 distinct CDR3 sequences, more than 5.5% of them present only once. Sequencing used synovial fluid, either unsorted or a sorted T cell fraction (not recorded which). These TCRs come from a male donor with ankylosing spondylitis.

This clonotype was found a few times. The chain combines TRBV20-1 with TRBJ1-1; D not certain. The V gene lost 0 bases and the J gene lost 0 bases, with 5 bases spanning the gap. The CDR3 covers 13 residues. The germline gives CDR1 DFQATT, CDR2 SNEGSKA (reference sequence). The chain's CDR3 is CSARELLNTEAFF. CDR3 DNA: TGCAGTGCTAGAGAGCTGCTGAACACTGAAGCTTTCTTT.

This clonotype is judged medium-sized (0.01 to 0.1%). The V and J genes are TRBV2 and TRBJ2-7, with D possibly TRBD1 on 6 matching bases. V was cut by 6 bases and J by 9 bases, with 12 bases left in between. The CDR3 consists of 11 residues. CDR1 and CDR2 (germline): SNHLY, FYNNEI. CDR3 DNA: TGTGCCAGCAGCACAGGGTCGGCGCAGTACTTC. The encoded protein is CASSTGSAQYF.

This clonotype was seen at least ten times. As DNA, the CDR3 is TGTGCCAGCAGCCGGTTAAGGAATGAGCAGTTCTTC. The encoded protein is CASSRLRNEQFF. V gene TRBV3-1 combines with J gene TRBJ2-1; D is uncertain. Germline lookup yields CDR1 LGHDT and CDR2 YNNKEL (reference sequence). V gave up 4 bases and J gave up 7 bases, with 8 bases separating them. This CDR3 comprises 12 residues.

The sample holds a few counts of this clonotype. V usage is TRBV6-1 and J usage is TRBJ1-5, with 8 bases aligning to TRBD1. Germline CDR1 reads MNHNS; CDR2 reads SASEGT. Trimming took 5 bases from V and 3 from J; bases not matched to a gene: 6. The CDR3 has 15 residues. In nucleotides, the CDR3 is TGTGCCAGCAGTCCAGGGGGCTGGAACAATCAGCCCCAGCATTTT. The encoded protein is CASSPGGWNNQPQHF.

This chain links TRBV4-1 with TRBJ1-1; a weak D match, TRBD1 (5 bases). The germline CDR1 and CDR2 sequences are MGHRA and YSYEKL. V lost 7 bases, J lost 4 bases, and 16 bases lay in between. The CDR3 length is 14 residues. Written as DNA, the CDR3 is TGCGCCAGCATGGCTTCGGGTGGGGGCACTGAAGCTTTCTTT. Its translation is CASMASGGGTEAFF.

In its sample, this clonotype was seen many times. The rearrangement uses TRBV20-1 and TRBJ2-4; 10 bases are a match to TRBD2. The CDR3 consists of 17 residues. The V gene end was trimmed by 3 bases and the J gene end by 0 bases; junction bases not matched to a gene: 8. CDR1 is DFQATT and CDR2 is SNEGSKA in the germline V gene (reference sequence). Here the CDR3 reads CSASLAGETLAKNIQYF. DNA of the CDR3: TGCAGTGCTAGCCTAGCGGGGGAAACCCTAGCCAAAAACATTCAGTACTTC.

The V and J genes are TRBV2 and TRBJ2-3, with 10 bases lining up with TRBD2. Germline CDR1 is SNHLY and CDR2 is FYNNEI. Trimming at V came to 6 bases and at J to 4 bases, leaving 10 bases not matched to a gene. There are 16 residues in the CDR3. The CDR3 DNA is TGTGCCAGCAGGTCTGGTGGAGCGGGAGGGTCAGATACGCAGTATTTT. This gives the protein CASRSGGAGGSDTQYF. Full variable domain (rest looked up from reference TRBV2 and TRBJ2-3): EPEVTQTPSHQVTQMGQEVILRCVPISNHLYFYWYRQILGQKVEFLVSFYNNEISEKSEIFDDQFSVERPDGSNFTLKIRSTKLEDSAMYFCASRSGGAGGSDTQYFGPGTRLTVL.

At least ten counts were recorded for this clonotype. V gene TRBV12-3 or TRBV12-4 combines with J gene TRBJ1-1; D remains ambiguous. The CDR3 is 13 amino acids. Trimming shortened V by 5 bases and J by 3 bases, and 10 bases separated the two germline ends. As DNA, the CDR3 is TGTGCCAGCAGTCCGACAAGGCACACTGAAGCTTTCTTT. Protein sequence: CASSPTRHTEAFF.

This clonotype was observed at least ten times. This rearrangement joins TRBV28 to TRBJ2-5; TRBD2 agrees at 9 bases. Germline V CDR1 and CDR2: MDHEN, SYDVKM. This CDR3 contains 15 residues. Germline trimming cut 3 bases from V and 4 bases from J; bases unmatched to any gene: 6. The CDR3 nucleotides read TGTGCCAGCAGTTTTCCCCGCGGGGGGGGAGAGACCCAGTACTTC. Its protein is CASSFPRGGGETQYF.

This clonotype was counted between two and nine times. The CDR3 DNA reads as TGTGCCAGGAAGGGAACAGTCTCTGGAAACACCATATATTTT. Its protein is CARKGTVSGNTIYF. The J gene is TRBJ1-3, the V gene TRBV28; D gene unclear. Trimming took off 9 bases at V and 0 bases at J, with 12 bases between the two ends. The CDR3 covers 14 residues. CDR1 and CDR2 (germline): MDHEN, SYDVKM.

The chain joins TRBV28 to TRBJ2-1; 7 bases are shared with TRBD2. The CDR3 loop spans 18 amino acids. Germline values: CDR1 MDHEN, CDR2 SYDVKM. Trimming removed 3 bases from V and 0 bases from J; junction bases left unmatched: 11. DNA of the CDR3: TGTGCCAGCAGTTTTGGGGGATCGGGCGGGGGCTCCTACAATGAGCAGTTCTTC. The encoded protein is CASSFGGSGGGSYNEQFF. Full variable domain (remainder filled in from reference TRBV28 and TRBJ2-1): DVKVTQSSRYLVKRTGEKVFLECVQDMDHENMFWYRQDPGLGLRLIYFSYDVKMKEKGDIPEGYSVSREKKERFSLILESASTNQTSMYLCASSFGGSGGGSYNEQFFGPGTRLTVL.

Note on this clonotype: A single base separates this from a much larger clone, so it may be a read error. This chain links TRBV5-1 with TRBJ1-4; D gene unclear. This CDR3 spans 15 amino acids. Germline CDR1 and CDR2: SGHRS and YFSETQ. The V and J ends lost 0 bases and 0 bases respectively, with 6 bases between them. The CDR3 nucleotides read TGCGCCAGCAGCTTGGCAAGTGCAACTAATGAAAAACTGTTTTTT. Translation: CASSLASATNEKLFF.

This clonotype was picked up many times. J is TRBJ2-1 and V is TRBV5-1; the match to TRBD2 covers 8 bases. Germline values: CDR1 SGHRS, CDR2 YFSETQ. V trimming: 3 bases; J trimming: 2 bases; junction bases outside the gene matches: 4. The CDR3 contains 15 residues. CDR3 DNA sequence: TGCGCCAGCAGCTCTTCGGGACTAGCCTACAATGAGCAGTTCTTC. Amino acid sequence: CASSSSGLAYNEQFF.

There are a few counts of this clonotype. CDR3 sequence: CASNEGATSGNTIYF. CDR3 coding DNA: TGTGCCAGCAACGAGGGGGCAACCTCTGGAAACACCATATATTTT. The gene calls are TRBV2 and TRBJ1-3, with 7 bases fitting TRBD1. Germline trimming cut 7 bases from V and 0 bases from J; bases unmatched to any gene: 6. CDR1 and CDR2 from the germline V gene are SNHLY and FYNNEI. The CDR3 consists of 15 residues.

This clonotype was observed many times. The chain carries TRBV12-3 or TRBV12-4 and TRBJ1-5; D uncertain. V gave up 6 bases and J gave up 3 bases, with 15 bases separating them. CDR3 size: 15 residues. The CDR3 sequence: CASRVSGSANQPQHF. The DNA for the CDR3 is TGTGCCAGCAGGGTCTCGGGGTCTGCCAATCAGCCCCAGCATTTT.

This clonotype appeared many times. This sequence joins TRBV5-4 and TRBJ2-1, with D perhaps assigned TRBD1 or TRBD2 (5 bases each). V was trimmed by 4 bases and J by 7 bases, leaving 15 bases between them. CDR3 length equals 14 residues. Germline V gene sequence: CDR1 SGHNT, CDR2 YYREEE (reference sequence). Here the CDR3 DNA reads TGTGCCAGCAGCCCGCCGGGACCACGAAATGAGCAGTTCTTC. This encodes CASSPPGPRNEQFF.

There are many counts of this clonotype. The rearrangement joins TRBV20-1 to TRBJ2-1; 8 bases align to TRBD1. With 0 bases clipped from V and 7 bases from J, the junction kept 8 bases outside the gene matches. CDR1 DFQATT and CDR2 SNEGSKA come from the germline V gene (reference sequence). The CDR3 covers 15 residues. CDR3 sequence (DNA): TGCAGTGCTAGAGATACCGGGACAGGAGGGAATGAGCAGTTCTTC. It is translated as CSARDTGTGGNEQFF.

This clonotype turned up a few times. The gene calls are TRBV20-1 and TRBJ2-7; a weak D match, TRBD1 (6 bases). Germline CDR1 is DFQATT and CDR2 is SNEGSKA (reference sequence). The CDR3 contains 12 residues. The V end was cut by 5 bases, the J end by 2 bases, with 10 bases between. CDR3 DNA: TGCAGTGCTGGGACATTTACCTACGAGCAGTACTTC. Encoded protein: CSAGTFTYEQYF.

The rearrangement links TRBV10-3 to TRBJ2-1; the D gene is possibly TRBD2 (6 bases). Trimming stripped 2 bases from V and 0 bases from J, with 14 bases between. The CDR3 sequence is 17 residues long. CDR1 is ENHRY, CDR2 SYGVKD, per germline. CDR3 DNA: TGTGCCATCAGTGAGATAGTGGCGGGAAGCTCCTACAATGAGCAGTTCTTC. This translates into CAISEIVAGSSYNEQFF.

The V and J genes are TRBV7-2 and TRBJ1-5; TRBD1 matches 10 bases. CDR1 and CDR2 (germline): SGHTA, FQGNSA. This CDR3 is built from 14 residues. Trimming removed 5 bases from V and 5 bases from J; junction bases left unmatched: 3. The CDR3 bases are TGTGCCAGCAGCGGGACAGGGGCAGATCAGCCCCAGCATTTT. This translates into CASSGTGADQPQHF.